The subject of this entry is one TCR beta chain. Between the trimmed V and J ends, which lost 6 bases and 3 bases, there was a span of 15 bases. The CDR3 sequence is 14 residues long. Germline V gives CDR1 MNHEY, CDR2 SVGAGI. This record comes from a study of cytomegalovirus exposure and HLA in healthy donors. 13 Jbeta primers and 60 Vbeta primers were used for the PCR. The data were produced by immunoSEQ multiplex PCR, yet TCRdb's version contains in-frame clones alone and is incomplete. Of under 150,000 clones in the sample, 82% were seen once. J is TRBJ2-7 and V is TRBV6-5; tentatively, D is TRBD1 (5 bases). The receptor was isolated from a male donor in good health and CMV-seronegative. Material: PBMCs. The CDR3 DNA reads TGTGCCAGCAGCCACGTAGGGGCCGTCTACGAGCAGTACTTC. Translation gives CASSHVGAVYEQYF.